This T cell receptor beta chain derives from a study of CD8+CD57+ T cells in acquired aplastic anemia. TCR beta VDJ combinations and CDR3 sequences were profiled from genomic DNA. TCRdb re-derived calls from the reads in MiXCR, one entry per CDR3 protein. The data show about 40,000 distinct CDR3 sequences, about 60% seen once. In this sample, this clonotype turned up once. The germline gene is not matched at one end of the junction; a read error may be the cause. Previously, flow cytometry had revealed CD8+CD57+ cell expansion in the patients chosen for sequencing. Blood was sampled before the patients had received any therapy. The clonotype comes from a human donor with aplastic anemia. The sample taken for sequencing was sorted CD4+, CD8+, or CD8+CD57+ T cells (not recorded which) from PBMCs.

The CDR3 coding sequence is TGTGCCAGTAGTTTAACCTACTATAATTCACCCCTCCACTTC. Its protein product is CASSLTYYNSPLHF. This chain connects TRBV19 to TRBJ1-6; D is unresolved. Germline V CDR1 and CDR2: LNHDA, SQIVND (reference sequence). CDR3 length equals 14 residues.